The next 15 T cell receptor beta chains were all read from a single sample in a study of T cells after yellow fever vaccination. TCRdb redid the calling of the 5' RACE reads with MiXCR, one entry per CDR3 protein. Of 300,000 to 350,000 distinct CDR3 sequences listed, about 4% were seen once; the top ten hold roughly a quarter. The material sequenced was PBMCs, taken 5 days after the yellow fever booster vaccination. The receptors were gathered from a man younger than 35 who received the YFV17D yellow fever vaccine.

This clonotype has a count of ten or more. This chain links TRBV9 with TRBJ2-1; 9 bases are shared with TRBD2. V lost 4 bases to trimming and J lost 2 bases; unmatched junction nucleotides: 4. Germline V gene data show CDR1 as SGDLS and CDR2 as YYNGEE. The CDR3 is 15 amino acids. CDR3 sequence: CASSLSGGPYNEQFF. CDR3 in DNA: TGTGCCAGCAGCCTTAGCGGGGGTCCCTACAATGAGCAGTTCTTC.

Concerning this clonotype itself: This may come from a read error, since a much larger clone is one base off. The chain recombines TRBV12-3 or TRBV12-4 with TRBJ2-2; 11 bases match TRBD2. With 0 bases clipped from V and 10 bases from J, the junction kept 7 bases outside the gene matches. CDR3 length equals 16 residues. The CDR3 DNA is TGTGCCAGCAGTTTAGCTAGCGGGGGGGCAGCCGTGGAGCTGTTTTTT. Amino acid sequence: CASSLASGGAAVELFF.

With regard to this clonotype: A junction boundary mismatches the germline segment, possibly from a read error. The chain combines TRBV23-1 with TRBJ2-7; 8 positions agree with TRBD1. TRBV23-1 is known as an ORF, though its function is uncertain. The CDR3 runs 17 residues. The CDR3 is CVSAKDRAYGPAYEQYF. In nucleotides, the CDR3 is TGCGTCAGCGCCAAGGACAGGGCATATGGCCCAGCCTACGAGCAGTACTTC.

This clonotype has at least ten counts. The chain recombines TRBV4-2 with TRBJ2-1; D may be TRBD1 (7 bases). The V gene's germline CDR1 is LGHNA and CDR2 YNFKEQ. Trimming pared 0 bases from V and 8 bases from J, leaving 11 bases between. The CDR3 extends over 14 amino acids. CDR3 DNA sequence: TGTGCCAGCAGCCAAGAACAGGGGAGGCATGAGCAGTTCTTC. Its protein product is CASSQEQGRHEQFF.

This clonotype was counted many times. The CDR3 sequence is CASSLVTPTGELFF. CDR3 nucleotides: TGTGCCAGCAGTTTAGTGACACCCACCGGGGAGCTGTTTTTT. The V call is TRBV12-3 or TRBV12-4, the J call TRBJ2-2; D not resolved. The V end was cut by 1 base, the J end by 4 bases, with 7 bases between. There are 14 residues in the CDR3.

This clonotype occurred a few times. The gene calls are TRBV11-2 and TRBJ2-7; 7 bases map to TRBD2. Germline V gene sequence: CDR1 SGHAT, CDR2 FQNNGV. V lost 2 bases, J lost 3 bases, and 7 bases stayed unmatched. The CDR3 is 15 residues long. The CDR3 DNA reads TGTGCCAGCAGCTTACCCTCTAGCGGAAGCTACGAGCAGTACGTC. This translates into CASSLPSSGSYEQYV.

There are a few counts of this clonotype. The rearrangement uses TRBV6-5 and TRBJ2-4; D may correspond to TRBD1 or TRBD2 (5 bases each). Germline assignment: CDR1 MNHEY and CDR2 SVGAGI. This CDR3 has 13 residues. The ends were cut back, 2 bases at V and 13 bases at J, with 15 bases in the middle. In DNA form, the CDR3 reads TGTGCCAGCAGTTACGCCTGGGGGTTGATGCAGTACTTC. Its translation is CASSYAWGLMQYF.

This clonotype has at least ten counts. V gene TRBV4-3 combines with J gene TRBJ2-3, with 8 bases aligning to TRBD1. Germline V lookup: CDR1 LGHNA, CDR2 YSLEER. The CDR3 is made up of 15 amino acids. V trimming: 1 base; J trimming: 1 base; junction bases outside the gene matches: 1. This CDR3 reads CASSQGGQGTDTQYF. The CDR3 region has the DNA TGCGCCAGCAGCCAAGGGGGACAGGGCACAGATACGCAGTATTTT.

This clonotype was recorded at least ten times. The chain joins TRBV5-1 to TRBJ2-3; 11 nucleotides line up with TRBD2. Germline values: CDR1 SGHRS, CDR2 YFSETQ. The V gene end was trimmed by 5 bases and the J gene end by 0 bases; junction bases not matched to a gene: 5. The CDR3 sequence is 16 residues long. The CDR3 nucleotides read TGCGCCAGCAGTGGGCTAGCGGGGGGTAGCACAGATACGCAGTATTTT. As protein: CASSGLAGGSTDTQYF. The full variable domain, with the rest looked up from reference TRBV5-1 and TRBJ2-3, is KAGVTQTPRYLIKTRGQQVTLSCSPISGHRSVSWYQQTPGQGLQFLFEYFSETQRNKGNFPGRFSGRQFSNSRSEMNVSTLELGDSALYLCASSGLAGGSTDTQYFGPGTRLTVL.

In its sample, this clonotype was seen a few times. J is TRBJ2-5 and V is TRBV9; no reliable D call. The CDR3 extends over 13 amino acids. Between the trimmed V and J ends, which lost 0 bases and 5 bases, there was a span of 8 bases. Germline CDR1 reads SGDLS; CDR2 reads YYNGEE. CDR3 protein: CASSVVLGETQYF. For the CDR3, the DNA is TGTGCCAGCAGCGTAGTTCTTGGGGAGACCCAGTACTTC.

This chain connects TRBV7-2 to TRBJ2-1; D unclear. The CDR3 length is 12 residues. Trimming removed 1 base from V and 7 bases from J, with 5 bases in between. Looked up from germline, CDR1 is SGHTA and CDR2 is FQGNSA. CDR3 in amino acids: CASSLVRNEQFF. The CDR3 bases are TGTGCCAGCAGCTTAGTCCGGAATGAGCAGTTCTTC.

In its sample, this clonotype was seen many times. V and J are TRBV7-9 and TRBJ2-5; D may be TRBD1 (6 bases). The CDR3 length is 14 residues. Germline V lookup: CDR1 SEHNR, CDR2 FQNEAQ (reference sequence). Trimming took off 3 bases at V and 2 bases at J, with 10 bases between the two ends. This CDR3 is CASSFGTRQETQYF. The CDR3 nucleotides are TGTGCCAGCAGCTTCGGGACACGACAAGAGACCCAGTACTTC.

V is TRBV10-3 and J is TRBJ2-3; 10 nucleotides line up with TRBD2. Germline trimming cut 4 bases from V and 1 base from J; bases unmatched to any gene: 2. This CDR3 comprises 15 residues. Germline V gives CDR1 ENHRY, CDR2 SYGVKD. The CDR3 sequence: CAISVGLAGTDTQYF. The CDR3 bases are TGTGCCATCAGTGTAGGACTAGCGGGCACAGATACGCAGTATTTT.

In its sample, this clonotype was seen many times. The chain combines TRBV7-3 with TRBJ1-3; D is unclear. The V gene lost 5 bases and the J gene lost 7 bases, with 6 bases spanning the gap. The CDR3 is 11 amino acids. CDR1 SGHTA and CDR2 FQGTGA come from the germline V gene. The CDR3 coding sequence is TGTGCCAGCAGCGCAGGCAACACCATATATTTT. Translation: CASSAGNTIYF.

The rearrangement uses TRBV7-2 and TRBJ1-6; D perhaps matches TRBD1 (5 bases). This CDR3 region has 15 residues. Germline CDR1 SGHTA, CDR2 FQGNSA. Trimming removed 7 bases from V and 5 bases from J, with 15 bases in between. CDR3 nucleotides: TGTGCCAGCAACCCGACAGATACTAATAATTCACCCCTCCACTTT. Amino acid sequence: CASNPTDTNNSPLHF.